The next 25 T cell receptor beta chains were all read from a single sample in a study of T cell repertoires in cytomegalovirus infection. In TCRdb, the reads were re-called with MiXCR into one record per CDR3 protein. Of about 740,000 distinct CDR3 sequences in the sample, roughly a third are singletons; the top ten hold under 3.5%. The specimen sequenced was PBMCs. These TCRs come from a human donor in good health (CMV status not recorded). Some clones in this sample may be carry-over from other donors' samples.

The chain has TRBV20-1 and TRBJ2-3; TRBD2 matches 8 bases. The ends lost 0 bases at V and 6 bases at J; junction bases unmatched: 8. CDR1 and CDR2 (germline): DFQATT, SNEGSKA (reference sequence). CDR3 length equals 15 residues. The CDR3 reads CSAREYGTSRDTQYF. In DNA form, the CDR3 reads TGCAGTGCTAGAGAGTATGGGACTAGTCGGGATACGCAGTATTTT.

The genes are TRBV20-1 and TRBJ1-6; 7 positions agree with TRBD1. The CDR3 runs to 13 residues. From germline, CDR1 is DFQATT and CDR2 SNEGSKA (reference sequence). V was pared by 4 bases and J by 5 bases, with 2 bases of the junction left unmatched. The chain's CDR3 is CSAKGQNNSPLHF. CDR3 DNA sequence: TGCAGTGCTAAGGGACAGAATAATTCACCCCTCCACTTT.

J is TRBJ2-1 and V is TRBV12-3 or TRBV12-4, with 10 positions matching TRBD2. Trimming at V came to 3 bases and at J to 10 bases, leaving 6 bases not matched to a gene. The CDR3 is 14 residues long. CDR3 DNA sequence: TGTGCCAGCAGTTTTCCCGTACTAGCGGGAGAGCAGTTCTTC. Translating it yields CASSFPVLAGEQFF.

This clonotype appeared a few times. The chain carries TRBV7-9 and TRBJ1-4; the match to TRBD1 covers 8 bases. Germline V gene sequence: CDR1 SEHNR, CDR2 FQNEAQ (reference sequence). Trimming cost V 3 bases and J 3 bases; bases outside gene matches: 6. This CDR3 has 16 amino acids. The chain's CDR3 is CASSFGQGAANEKLFF. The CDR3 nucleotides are TGTGCCAGCAGCTTCGGACAGGGTGCAGCTAATGAAAAACTGTTTTTT.

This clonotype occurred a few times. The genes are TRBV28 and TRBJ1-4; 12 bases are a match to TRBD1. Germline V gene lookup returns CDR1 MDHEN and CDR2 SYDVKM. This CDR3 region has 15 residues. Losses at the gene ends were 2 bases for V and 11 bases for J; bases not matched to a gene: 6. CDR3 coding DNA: TGTGCCAGCAGTTTACGGGACAGGGGGCGGGAGAAACTGTTTTTT. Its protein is CASSLRDRGREKLFF.

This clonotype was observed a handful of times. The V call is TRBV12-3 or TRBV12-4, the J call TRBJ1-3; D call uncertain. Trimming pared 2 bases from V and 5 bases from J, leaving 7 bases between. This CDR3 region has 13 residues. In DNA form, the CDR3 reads TGTGCCAGCAGTTTACCACAGCGAAACACCATATATTTT. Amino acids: CASSLPQRNTIYF.

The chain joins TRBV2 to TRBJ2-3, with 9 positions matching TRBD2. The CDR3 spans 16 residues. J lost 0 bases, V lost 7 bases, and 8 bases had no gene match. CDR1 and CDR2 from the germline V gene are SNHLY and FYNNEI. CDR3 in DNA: TGTGCCAGCAACGAGCGGGGGGATCCTAGCACAGATACGCAGTATTTT. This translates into CASNERGDPSTDTQYF.

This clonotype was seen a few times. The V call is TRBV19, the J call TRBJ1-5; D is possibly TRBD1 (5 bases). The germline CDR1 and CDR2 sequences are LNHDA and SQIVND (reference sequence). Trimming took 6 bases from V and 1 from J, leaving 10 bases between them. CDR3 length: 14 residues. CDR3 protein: CASRGRESNQPQHF. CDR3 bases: TGTGCCAGTAGGGGCAGGGAAAGCAATCAGCCCCAGCATTTT.

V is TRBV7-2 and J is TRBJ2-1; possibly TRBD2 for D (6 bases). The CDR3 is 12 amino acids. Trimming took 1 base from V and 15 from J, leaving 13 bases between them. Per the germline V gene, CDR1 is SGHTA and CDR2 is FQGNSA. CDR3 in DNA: TGTGCCAGCAGCTTAGACGGGAGACTATCGTTCTTC. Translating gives CASSLDGRLSFF.

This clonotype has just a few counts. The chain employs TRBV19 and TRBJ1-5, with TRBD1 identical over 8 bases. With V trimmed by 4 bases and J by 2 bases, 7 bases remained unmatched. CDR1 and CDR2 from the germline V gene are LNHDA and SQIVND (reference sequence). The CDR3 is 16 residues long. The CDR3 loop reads CASSTRQGTGNQPQHF. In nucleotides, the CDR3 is TGTGCCAGTAGTACAAGACAGGGGACCGGCAATCAGCCCCAGCATTTT. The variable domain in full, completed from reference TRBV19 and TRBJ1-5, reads DGGITQSPKYLFRKEGQNVTLSCEQNLNHDAMYWYRQDPGQGLRLIYYSQIVNDFQKGDIAEGYSVSREKKESFPLTVTSAQKNPTAFYLCASSTRQGTGNQPQHFGDGTRLSIL.

CDR3 sequence (DNA): TGTGCCAGCAGTTCGGGACTAGCGGGGCCTGAGCAGTTCTTC. Its protein product is CASSSGLAGPEQFF. This chain joins TRBV27 and TRBJ2-1; 13 nucleotides line up with TRBD2. The CDR3 sequence is 14 residues long. Germline trimming cut 4 bases from V and 9 bases from J; bases unmatched to any gene: 3. Germline V gene lookup returns CDR1 MNHEY and CDR2 SMNVEV (reference sequence).

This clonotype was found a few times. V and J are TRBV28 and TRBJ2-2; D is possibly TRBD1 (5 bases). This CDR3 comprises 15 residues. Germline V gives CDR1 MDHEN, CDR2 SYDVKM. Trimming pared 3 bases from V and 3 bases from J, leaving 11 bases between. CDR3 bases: TGTGCCAGCAGTTTCGGGCACAGGTACACCGGGGAGCTGTTTTTT. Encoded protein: CASSFGHRYTGELFF.

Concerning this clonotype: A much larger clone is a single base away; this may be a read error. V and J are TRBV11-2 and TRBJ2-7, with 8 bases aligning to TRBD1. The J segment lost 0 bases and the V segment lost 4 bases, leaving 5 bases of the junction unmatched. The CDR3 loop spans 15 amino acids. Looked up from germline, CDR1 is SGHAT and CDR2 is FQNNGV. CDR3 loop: CASSSTGVLSYEQYF. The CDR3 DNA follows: TGTGCCAGCAGCTCGACAGGGGTCCTCTCCTACGAGCAGTACTTC.

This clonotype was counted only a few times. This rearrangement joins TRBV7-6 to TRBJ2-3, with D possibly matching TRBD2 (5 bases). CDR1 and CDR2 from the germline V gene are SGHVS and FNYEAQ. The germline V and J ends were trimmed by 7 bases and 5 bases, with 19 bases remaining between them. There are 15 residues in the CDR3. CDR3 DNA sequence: TGTGCCAGCACCCTCAAGCCCGGGGATAAAGATACGCAGTATTTT. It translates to CASTLKPGDKDTQYF.

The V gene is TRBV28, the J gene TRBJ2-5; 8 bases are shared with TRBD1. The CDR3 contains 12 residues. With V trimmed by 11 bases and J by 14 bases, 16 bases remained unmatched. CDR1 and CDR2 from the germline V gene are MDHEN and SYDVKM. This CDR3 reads CASTLGQGKTYF. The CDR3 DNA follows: TGTGCCTCGACCCTAGGACAGGGTAAAACATACTTC.

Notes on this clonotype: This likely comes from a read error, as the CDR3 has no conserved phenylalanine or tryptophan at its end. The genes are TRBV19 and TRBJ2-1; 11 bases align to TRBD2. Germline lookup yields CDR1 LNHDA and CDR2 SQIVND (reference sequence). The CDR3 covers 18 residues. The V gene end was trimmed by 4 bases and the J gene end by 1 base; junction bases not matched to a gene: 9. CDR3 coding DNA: TGTGCCAGTAGTAAGGGTAGCGGGAGGGGGGGGTCCTACAATGAGCAGTTCTTA. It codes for CASSKGSGRGGSYNEQFL.

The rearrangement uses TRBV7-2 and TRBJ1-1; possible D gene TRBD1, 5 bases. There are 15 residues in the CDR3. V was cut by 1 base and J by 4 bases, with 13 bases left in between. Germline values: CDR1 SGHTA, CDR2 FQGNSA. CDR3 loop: CASSLGGDYSTEAFF. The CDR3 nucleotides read TGTGCCAGCAGCTTAGGAGGGGATTACAGCACTGAAGCTTTCTTT.

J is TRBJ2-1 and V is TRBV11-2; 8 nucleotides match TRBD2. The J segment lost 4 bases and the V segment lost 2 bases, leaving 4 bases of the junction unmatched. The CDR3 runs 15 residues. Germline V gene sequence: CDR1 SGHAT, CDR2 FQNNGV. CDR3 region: CASSLLAGPYNEQFF. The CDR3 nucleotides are TGTGCCAGCAGCTTACTAGCGGGCCCGTACAATGAGCAGTTCTTC. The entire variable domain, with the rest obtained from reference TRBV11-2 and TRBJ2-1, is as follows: EAGVAQSPRYKIIEKRQSVAFWCNPISGHATLYWYQQILGQGPKLLIQFQNNGVVDDSQLPKDRFSAERLKGVDSTLKIQPAKLEDSAVYLCASSLLAGPYNEQFFGPGTRLTVL.

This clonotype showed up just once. The CDR3 region has the DNA TGTGCCAGCAGCTTAATTAGGGACGATGGTGAAGCTTTCTTT. It translates to CASSLIRDDGEAFF. The rearrangement links TRBV7-4 to TRBJ1-1; a weak D match, TRBD1 (5 bases). Deletions cut 2 bases from V and 7 bases from J, with 14 bases between. The germline V gene encodes CDR1 SGHVT and CDR2 SQSDAQ. This CDR3 has 14 amino acids. The whole variable domain, remainder taken from reference TRBV7-4 and TRBJ1-1, is GAGVSQSPRYKVAKRGRDVALRCDSISGHVTLYWYRQTLGQGSEVLTYSQSDAQRDKSGRPSGRFSAERPERSVSTLKIQRTEQGDSAVYLCASSLIRDDGEAFFGQGTRLTVV.

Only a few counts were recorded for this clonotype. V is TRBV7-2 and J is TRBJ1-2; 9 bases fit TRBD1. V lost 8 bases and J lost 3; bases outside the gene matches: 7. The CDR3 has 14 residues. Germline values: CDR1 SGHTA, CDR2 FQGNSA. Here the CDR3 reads CASLGQGGDYGYTF. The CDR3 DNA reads TGTGCCAGCTTGGGACAGGGAGGTGACTATGGCTACACCTTC.

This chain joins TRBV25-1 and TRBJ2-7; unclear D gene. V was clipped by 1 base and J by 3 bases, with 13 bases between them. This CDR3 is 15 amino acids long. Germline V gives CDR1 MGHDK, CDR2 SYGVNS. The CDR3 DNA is TGTGCCAGCAGTGAATGGTCAGGCACTCTCTACGAGCAGTACTTC. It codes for CASSEWSGTLYEQYF.

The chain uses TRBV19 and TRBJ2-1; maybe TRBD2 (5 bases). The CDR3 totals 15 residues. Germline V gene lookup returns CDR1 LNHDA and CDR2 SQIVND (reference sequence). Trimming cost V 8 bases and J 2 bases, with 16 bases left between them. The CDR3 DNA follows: TGTGCCAGTTCAGAGGGCCTCACAGCCTACAATGAGCAGTTCTTC. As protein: CASSEGLTAYNEQFF.

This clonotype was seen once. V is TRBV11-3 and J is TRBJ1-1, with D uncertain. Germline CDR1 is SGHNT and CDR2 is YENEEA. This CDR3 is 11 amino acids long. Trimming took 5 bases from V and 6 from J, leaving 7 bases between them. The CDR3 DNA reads TGTGCCAGCAGCGGTGGGTCTGAAGCTTTCTTT. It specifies CASSGGSEAFF.

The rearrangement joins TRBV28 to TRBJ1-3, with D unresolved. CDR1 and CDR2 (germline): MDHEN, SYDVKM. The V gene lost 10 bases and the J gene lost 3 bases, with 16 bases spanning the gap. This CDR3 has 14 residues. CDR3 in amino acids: CATGVGSVGNTIYF. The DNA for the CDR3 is TGTGCCACCGGCGTGGGATCAGTTGGAAACACCATATATTTT.

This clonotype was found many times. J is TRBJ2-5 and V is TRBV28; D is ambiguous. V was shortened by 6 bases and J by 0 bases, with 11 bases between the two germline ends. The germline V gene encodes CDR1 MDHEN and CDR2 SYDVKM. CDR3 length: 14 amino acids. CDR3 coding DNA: TGTGCCAGCAGGATATCGTACGACCAAGAGACCCAGTACTTC. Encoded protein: CASRISYDQETQYF.